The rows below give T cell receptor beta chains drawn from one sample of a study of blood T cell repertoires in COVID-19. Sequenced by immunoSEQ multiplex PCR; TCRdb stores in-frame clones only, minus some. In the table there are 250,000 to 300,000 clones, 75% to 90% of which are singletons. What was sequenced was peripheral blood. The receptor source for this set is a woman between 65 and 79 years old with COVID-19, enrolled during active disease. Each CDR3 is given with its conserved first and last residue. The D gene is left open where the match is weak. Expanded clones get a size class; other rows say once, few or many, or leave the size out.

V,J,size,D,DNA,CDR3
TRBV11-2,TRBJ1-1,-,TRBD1,TGTGCCAGCAGCACAACGGGACGGACAGGGGTTTTGGTCACTGAAGCTTTCTTT,CASSTTGRTGVLVTEAFF
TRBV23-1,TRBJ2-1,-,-,TGCGCCAGCACTCCTCCGTACAATGAGCAGTTCTTC,CASTPPYNEQFF
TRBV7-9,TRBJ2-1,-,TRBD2,TGTGCCAGCAGCCATCCCTCCGGGACTAGCGGCTACAATGAGCAGTTCTTC,CASSHPSGTSGYNEQFF
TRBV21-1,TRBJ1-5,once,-,TGTGCCGGGGGACAGGGATTAAATCAGCCCCAGCATTTT,CAGGQGLNQPQHF
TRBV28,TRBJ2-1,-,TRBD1,TGTGCCAGCAGTTCGGGACAGGGGGTTATGAATGAGCAGTTCTTC,CASSSGQGVMNEQFF
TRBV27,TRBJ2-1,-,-,TGTGCCAGCAGTTTATCGGGCGGGTACAGCTCCTACAATGAGCAGTTCTTC,CASSLSGGYSSYNEQFF
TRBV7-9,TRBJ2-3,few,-,TGTGCCAGCACCACCGTGGTGGGAGTCGGGGCAGATACGCAGTATTTT,CASTTVVGVGADTQYF
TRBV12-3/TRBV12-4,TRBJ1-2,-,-,TGTGCCAGCTGGGGGACCGGGAGCTATGGCTACACCTTC,CASWGTGSYGYTF
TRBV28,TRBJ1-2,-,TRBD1,TGTGCCAGCACCGAGTCGGGACAGGGGAACGGCTACACCTTC,CASTESGQGNGYTF
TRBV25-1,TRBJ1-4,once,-,TGTGCCAGCAGTGTAGGGAGGGGACGGAGGGGAAAACTGTTTTTT,CASSVGRGRRGKLFF
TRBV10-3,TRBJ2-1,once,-,TGTGCCACTCAGGCACAGGGTTACAATGAGCAGTTCTTC,CATQAQGYNEQFF
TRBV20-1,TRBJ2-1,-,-,TGCAGTGCTCCCTTAGATGAGCAGTTCTTC,CSAPLDEQFF
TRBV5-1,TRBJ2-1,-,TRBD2,TGCGCCAGCAGCCTACTAGCGGGAGAGAACAATGAGCAGTTCTTC,CASSLLAGENNEQFF
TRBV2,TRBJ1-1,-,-,TGTGCCAGCGGGAGACCGGGAGGGACTGAAGCTTTCTTT,CASGRPGGTEAFF
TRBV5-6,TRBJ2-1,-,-,TGTGCCAGCAGCCCCTCCCTAGCGTGGTCCTACAATGAGCAGTTCTTC,CASSPSLAWSYNEQFF
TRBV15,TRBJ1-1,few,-,TGTGCCACCAGCAGAGGGGGCAGATCCACTGAAGCTTTCTTT,CATSRGGRSTEAFF
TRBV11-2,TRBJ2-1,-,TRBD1,TGTGCCAGCAGCTTAGTAGGCGGGCAGGGGGCTTATGAGCAGTTCTTC,CASSLVGGQGAYEQFF
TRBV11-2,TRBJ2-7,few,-,TGTGCCAGCAGCTTAGGACAGACAGGCTACCCCTACGAGCAGTACTTC,CASSLGQTGYPYEQYF
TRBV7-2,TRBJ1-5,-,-,TGTGCCAGCAACATCTTAAATCAGCCCCAGCATTTT,CASNILNQPQHF
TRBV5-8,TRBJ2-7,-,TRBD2,TGTGCCAGCAGCGTTAGCGGGGGGGCCTACGAGCAGTACTTC,CASSVSGGAYEQYF
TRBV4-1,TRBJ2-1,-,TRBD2,TGCGCCAGCAGCCCGAGCTGGACGGGAGGGAACAATGAGCAGTTCTTC,CASSPSWTGGNNEQFF
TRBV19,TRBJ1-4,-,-,TGTGCCAGTACCGACCGAGGAGCAACTAATGAAAAACTGTTTTTT,CASTDRGATNEKLFF
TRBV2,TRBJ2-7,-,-,TGTGCCAGCAGTAGTAGTTACGAGCAGTACTTC,CASSSSYEQYF
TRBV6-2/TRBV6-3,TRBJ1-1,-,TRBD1,TGTGCCAGCAGCTGGACAGGGAACACTGAAGCTTTCTTT,CASSWTGNTEAFF
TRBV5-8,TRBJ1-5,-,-,TGTGCCAGCAGACAGATCATGTCCGGGACAAGTCTCGTTAATCAGCCCCAGCATTTT,CASRQIMSGTSLVNQPQHF
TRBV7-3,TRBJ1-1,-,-,TGTGCCAGCAGCTTAGCGGGGGCAACTGAAGCTTTCTTT,CASSLAGATEAFF
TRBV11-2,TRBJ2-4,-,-,TGTGCCAGCAGCCTCCGGGCGGGAAACATTCAGTACTTC,CASSLRAGNIQYF
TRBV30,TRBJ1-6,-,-,TGTGCCTGGACCAGGGATAATTCACCCCTCCACTTT,CAWTRDNSPLHF
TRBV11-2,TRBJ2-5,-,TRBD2,TGTGCCAGCAGCTTAGGTGCTAGCGGGGTCCAAGAGACCCAGTACTTC,CASSLGASGVQETQYF
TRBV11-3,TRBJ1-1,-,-,TGTGCCAGCAGCTTAGATCTTAACAGGTTCAACACTGAAGCTTTCTTT,CASSLDLNRFNTEAFF
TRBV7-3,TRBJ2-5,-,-,TGTGCCAGCAGCTTAATGGAGGGAGCACAAGAGACCCAGTACTTC,CASSLMEGAQETQYF
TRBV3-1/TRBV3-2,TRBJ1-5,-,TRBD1,TGTGCCAGCAGCTTAGGACAGGTCCTTTCGCCCCAGCATTTT,CASSLGQVLSPQHF
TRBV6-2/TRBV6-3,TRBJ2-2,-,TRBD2,TGTGCCAGCAGTTATGGGCTAGCGGGAGCTCAAACCGGGGAGCTGTTTTTT,CASSYGLAGAQTGELFF
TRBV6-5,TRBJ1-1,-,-,TGTGCCAGCAGTAGAGTGGGGAGCACTGAAGCTTTCTTT,CASSRVGSTEAFF
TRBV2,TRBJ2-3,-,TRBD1,TGTGCCAGCAGCCGGACAGGGGGGGTCGGAGATACGCAGTATTTT,CASSRTGGVGDTQYF
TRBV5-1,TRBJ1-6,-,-,TGCGCCAGCAGCTTGGGGCAGGGAAATTCACCCCTCCACTTT,CASSLGQGNSPLHF
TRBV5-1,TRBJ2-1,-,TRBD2,TGCGCCAGCAGCACCGGACTAGCGGAGTACAATGAGCAGTTCTTC,CASSTGLAEYNEQFF
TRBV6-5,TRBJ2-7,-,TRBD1,TGTGCCAGCAGCTCCCCGGACAGGGGAACCTACGAGCAGTACTTC,CASSSPDRGTYEQYF
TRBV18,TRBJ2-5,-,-,TGTGCCAGCTCACCAGACTCGTACCAAGAGACCCAGTACTTC,CASSPDSYQETQYF
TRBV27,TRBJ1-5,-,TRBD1,TGTGCCAGCAGTTTACAGGGGGACAATCAGCCCCAGCATTTT,CASSLQGDNQPQHF
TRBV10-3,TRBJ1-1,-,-,TGTGCCATAGGGGGAACGATCGGGACGGCCCCCACGGGCGCTGAAGCTTTCTTT,CAIGGTIGTAPTGAEAFF
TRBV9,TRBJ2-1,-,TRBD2,TGTGCCAGCAGCGTACCTAGCGGGGGTTTCAATGAGCAGTTCTTC,CASSVPSGGFNEQFF
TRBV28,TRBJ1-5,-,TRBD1,TGTGCCAGCACAGGGGGCGGTTTAGGTAATCAGCCCCAGCATTTT,CASTGGGLGNQPQHF
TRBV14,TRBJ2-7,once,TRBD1,TGTGCCAGCAGCCAAGAGATGACAGGGGGTCGGCAGTACTTC,CASSQEMTGGRQYF
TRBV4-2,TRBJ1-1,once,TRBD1,TGTGCCAGCAGCCTTTTCGGACAGGGCACTGAAGCTTTCTTT,CASSLFGQGTEAFF
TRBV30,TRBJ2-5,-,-,TGTGCCTGGAGAAAGCAACGCCGGGAACAGTACTTC,CAWRKQRREQYF
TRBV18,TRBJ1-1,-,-,TGTGCCAGCTCACCACCCTCGGGGGGGGAGATAGCTTTCTTT,CASSPPSGGEIAFF
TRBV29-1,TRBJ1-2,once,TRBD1,TGCAGCGACCGAACAGGGGCCTATGGCTACACCTTC,CSDRTGAYGYTF
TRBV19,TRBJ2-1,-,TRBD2,TGTGCCAGTAGGAGGAGCGGGAGCGGTAATGAGCAGTTCTTC,CASRRSGSGNEQFF
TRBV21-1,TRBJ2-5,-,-,TGTGCCAGCAGCCAGCCACCGGAGGGAGAGACCCAGTACTTC,CASSQPPEGETQYF
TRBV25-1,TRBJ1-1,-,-,TGTGCCAGCAGTTGGACACCGAACACTGAAGCTTTCTTT,CASSWTPNTEAFF
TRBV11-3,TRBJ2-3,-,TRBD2,TGTGCCAGCAGCTGGACAACTGGGGCTAGCGGGGATACGCAGTATTTT,CASSWTTGASGDTQYF
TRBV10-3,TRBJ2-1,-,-,TGTGCCATCAGTGATAACCGGGGCTCCTACAATGAGCAGTTCTTC,CAISDNRGSYNEQFF
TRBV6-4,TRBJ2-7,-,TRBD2,TGTGCCAGCAGTTATCTAGCGGGAGGGCCTTACGAGCAGTACTTC,CASSYLAGGPYEQYF
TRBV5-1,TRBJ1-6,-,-,TGCGCCAGCAGCCGACCGGGGGGCGCAGGGTCCCTCCACTTT,CASSRPGGAGSLHF
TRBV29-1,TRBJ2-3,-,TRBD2,TGCAGCGCTCCCCGGGGACTAGCGGGAGGGTCAACTAGCACAGATACGCAGTATTTT,CSAPRGLAGGSTSTDTQYF